This T cell receptor beta chain was recorded in a study of human T cells and chemical hapten exposure. General observations from the study: Counts of TCRs expanded at PT1 correlated positively with patch test score.

TCRdb re-called the RACE reads with MiXCR, one entry per CDR3 protein. Seen here are under 450,000 distinct CDR3 sequences, 4.8% observed once, and the top ten hold 2% to 2.5%. The time point denotes: patch test 1, 2 weeks after DPC sensitization. Noted treatment: therapeutic diphenylcyclopropenone sensitization with weekly scalp DPC. Patch tests were applied only after blood draws. People who gave samples had alopecia, were 18 to 70 years old, and were suitable for DPC. This clonotype has just a few counts. Its specificity is not known. V lost 6 bases, J lost 8 bases, and 16 bases lay in between. This CDR3 comprises 13 residues.

The sample in question was whole blood, obtained in connection with sensitization to the hapten diphenylcyclopropenone (DPC). The V call is TRBV12-3 or TRBV12-4, the J call TRBJ1-2, with D tentatively TRBD1 (6 bases). The sequence came from a woman aged 45-60 years with alopecia areata. Some clones in this sample may be carry-over from other donors' samples. The CDR3 coding sequence is TGTGCCAGCAGAATTGGGACATCTGCCGGCTACACCTTC. It translates to CASRIGTSAGYTF.